Listed here are 14 T cell receptor beta chains from one sample, sequenced in a study of blood T cell repertoires in COVID-19. Repertoires were generated with immunoSEQ multiplex PCR, while TCRdb's copy carries only in-frame clones and drops some. The sample carries 220,000 or so clones, approximately 86% recorded once. The sample was peripheral blood. These receptors all come from a woman aged 45 to 65 with COVID-19, enrolled during active disease.

The chain links TRBV19 to TRBJ2-3; a possible D gene is TRBD1 (6 bases). V lost 7 bases, J lost 0 bases, and 17 bases lay in between. This CDR3 has 16 residues. The germline CDR1 and CDR2 sequences are LNHDA and SQIVND (reference sequence). The CDR3 region is CASNFRTAASTDTQYF. CDR3 nucleotides: TGTGCCAGTAATTTTCGGACAGCAGCTAGCACAGATACGCAGTATTTT. Together with reference TRBV19 and TRBJ2-3, the CDR3 gives the full variable domain: DGGITQSPKYLFRKEGQNVTLSCEQNLNHDAMYWYRQDPGQGLRLIYYSQIVNDFQKGDIAEGYSVSREKKESFPLTVTSAQKNPTAFYLCASNFRTAASTDTQYFGPGTRLTVL.

The V gene is TRBV3-1 (or the pseudogene TRBV3-2), the J gene TRBJ2-1, with 7 bases aligning to TRBD2. Germline CDR1 reads LGHDT; CDR2 reads YNNKEL (reference sequence). The CDR3 has 13 amino acids. After removal of 0 bases from V and 13 bases from J, the junction contained 6 bases not matched to a gene. This CDR3 is CASSQDPAGSQFF. The CDR3 bases are TGTGCCAGCAGCCAAGATCCAGCGGGGAGTCAGTTCTTC.

This chain uses TRBV7-8 with TRBJ1-1; unclear D gene. The V and J ends lost 5 bases and 4 bases respectively, with 14 bases between them. Germline CDR1 SGHVS, CDR2 FQNEAQ. The CDR3 contains 14 residues. The CDR3 is CASSPQREGTEAFF. CDR3 DNA: TGTGCCAGCAGCCCCCAACGGGAGGGCACTGAAGCTTTCTTT.

V and J are TRBV5-4 and TRBJ1-6; D not certain. Per germline, CDR1 SGHNT and CDR2 YYREEE (reference sequence). The CDR3 extends over 12 amino acids. V lost 4 bases to trimming and J lost 6 bases, with 5 bases between them. The CDR3, as DNA: TGTGCCAGCAGCGGACTTAATTCACCCCTCCACTTT. As protein: CASSGLNSPLHF.

This clone showed up just once. V gene TRBV19 combines with J gene TRBJ1-4; D is undetermined. Deletions cut 4 bases from V and 8 bases from J, with 17 bases between. Germline lookup yields CDR1 LNHDA and CDR2 SQIVND (reference sequence). This CDR3 has 15 residues. The CDR3: CASSRYSEIWEKLFF. The CDR3 bases are TGTGCCAGTAGTAGATACAGTGAGATATGGGAAAAACTGTTTTTT.

A few counts support this clone. The gene calls are TRBV7-8 and TRBJ2-5; 7 nucleotides agree with TRBD1. The germline V gene encodes CDR1 SGHVS and CDR2 FQNEAQ. Trimming removed 1 base from V and 10 bases from J; junction bases left unmatched: 0. This CDR3 contains 11 residues. The CDR3 spells CASSLGTGQYF. CDR3 bases: TGTGCCAGCAGCTTAGGGACAGGCCAGTACTTC.

To note about this clone: Other DNA sequences in the sample encode the same CDR3. This rearrangement joins TRBV5-1 to TRBJ2-3; TRBD2 might be the D (6 bases). Germline-derived CDR1 and CDR2 are SGHRS and YFSETQ. This CDR3 has 15 amino acids. The V end lost 4 bases, the J end lost 0 bases, and 12 bases lay between the germline ends. CDR3: CASSPGGLSTDTQYF. In DNA, the CDR3 is TGCGCCAGCAGCCCCGGGGGATTAAGCACAGATACGCAGTATTTT.

The chain carries TRBV6-6 and TRBJ2-1; 7 bases are a match to TRBD1. The CDR3 runs to 13 residues. Germline loops: CDR1 MNHNY, CDR2 SVGAGI (reference sequence). Unmatched junction bases numbered 4, after V lost 2 bases and J lost 9 bases. CDR3 DNA sequence: TGTGCCAGCAGTTACACAGGGGTGGGTGAGCAGTTCTTC. Translated, it gives CASSYTGVGEQFF.

The chain couples TRBV20-1 to TRBJ1-6; D is undetermined. The CDR3 runs 16 residues. Germline CDR1 reads DFQATT; CDR2 reads SNEGSKA (reference sequence). V lost 3 bases, J lost 9 bases, and 21 bases lay in between. CDR3 DNA: TGCAGTGCTAGTAGGGAGGCAGGTCCGGGTGTTTCACCCCTCCACTTT. Encoded protein: CSASREAGPGVSPLHF.

V usage is TRBV24-1 and J usage is TRBJ2-3, with 9 bases lining up with TRBD1. Germline trimming cut 10 bases from V and 2 bases from J; bases unmatched to any gene: 3. This CDR3 is 13 amino acids long. CDR1 is KGHDR and CDR2 is SFDVKD in the germline V gene. CDR3: CATRTGVTDTQYF. In DNA, the CDR3 is TGTGCCACTCGGACAGGGGTCACAGATACGCAGTATTTT.

The CDR3: CASSPTDRRIDGYTF. As DNA, the CDR3 is TGTGCCAGCAGCCCAACAGACAGGCGAATAGATGGCTACACCTTC. This chain uses TRBV28 with TRBJ1-2, with D possibly being TRBD1 (6 bases). The CDR3 runs to 15 residues. Between the trimmed V and J ends, which lost 6 bases and 6 bases, there was a span of 20 bases. Per germline, CDR1 MDHEN and CDR2 SYDVKM.

J is TRBJ1-5 and V is TRBV2, with a weak D call TRBD1 (6 bases). The ends were cut back, 6 bases at V and 2 bases at J, with 14 bases in the middle. Germline CDR1 reads SNHLY; CDR2 reads FYNNEI. This CDR3 has 15 amino acids. The DNA of the CDR3 is TGTGCCAGCAGGCTAACAGGGTTCGGCAATCAGCCCCAGCATTTT. Translating it yields CASRLTGFGNQPQHF.

The V and J genes are TRBV25-1 and TRBJ1-1; 9 bases are a match to TRBD1. Germline V gene lookup returns CDR1 MGHDK and CDR2 SYGVNS. V trimming: 6 bases; J trimming: 5 bases; junction bases outside the gene matches: 4. The CDR3 length is 13 residues. The CDR3 spells CASSDRGRTEAFF. Here the CDR3 DNA reads TGTGCCAGCAGCGACAGGGGGAGAACTGAAGCTTTCTTT.

This clone was seen a few times. The chain has TRBV7-8 and TRBJ1-2; D remains ambiguous. The CDR3 sequence is 12 residues long. V was cut by 1 base and J by 9 bases, with 9 bases left in between. CDR1 is SGHVS, CDR2 FQNEAQ, per germline. This CDR3 reads CASSLDSPSYTF. CDR3 DNA sequence: TGTGCCAGCAGCTTAGACTCACCCAGCTACACCTTC.